This T cell receptor beta chain was captured in a study of cytomegalovirus exposure and HLA in healthy donors (TCRdb year 2017). Some background on the complete study: According to an earlier analysis of several hundred of the donors, roughly 180 million T cells yielded approximately 120 million unique TCR beta sequences and about 280 Gb of sequence data. An early release covering approximately 600 HLA-typed donors comprised 300 to 350 gigabases of sequencing data and tens of millions of unique TCR sequences. Of the 398 genotyped donors, around 81% fell in the genetic ancestry cluster associated with self-reported Caucasian donors. The study aimed to test whether cataloging public T cell receptors could reveal signatures of past pathogen exposure. The study profiled the T cell repertoires of 500 to 800 subjects by immunosequencing and related them to cytomegalovirus serostatus. Along with the roughly 670-subject first cohort, a separate validation cohort of around 110 different subjects was used. The study combined high-throughput TCR immunosequencing, statistical association of individual TCRs with disease status, and machine learning to predict cytomegalovirus infection status. A later analysis re-analyzed previously published TCR beta repertoires from 660 or so donors and added high-resolution HLA genotyping to study TCR occurrence patterns. Rather than drawing on any new phenotypic data, the later analysis identified candidate immune exposures from TCR beta sequences and the way those sequences occurred across donors. In an earlier analysis of roughly 580 of the donors, high-throughput TCR beta sequencing was used to judge whether each TCR beta V gene segment behaved as functional or pseudogenic. Alongside the repertoire data, information on donor age, sex, ethnicity and CMV serostatus was compiled. A later genetic analysis took genome-wide SNP genotypes for about three fifths of the 666 donors and used that subset as a discovery cohort. Every discovery cohort repertoire had been produced on one sequencing platform. HLA typing covered class I and class II loci at four-digit resolution. The number of donors typed differed by locus, with about 629-630 for A, B, C, DRB1 and DQB1, about 500 for DQA1, over 600 for DPA1, and some 470 for DPB1. Four to six DR-DQ haplotypes were handled as single units for association and clustering, since linkage in the cohort was strong. Across approximately 420 genotyped donors of the cohort, an average of approximately 220,000 unique TCR beta nucleotide sequences per donor were sequenced, and 15% to 20% of those sequences were non-productive.

Here is what the overall study found, with its caveats: Correlated functional status among segregating V segments might reflect linkage disequilibrium, but an unknown experimental factor could not be ruled out. An earlier analysis of some 590 of the donors showed that most TCR beta V segments appeared in productive rearrangements either about 90% or about 30% of the time, which broadly matched IMGT annotations. Because HLA typing was unavailable for some donors at each locus, only the typed subset was used in association tests. Cytomegalovirus status was reported to be diagnosed by the classifier with high specificity and sensitivity in both the original and validation cohorts. According to a later analysis, TCR association rates differed among HLA loci, with DRB1 alleles showing the most associated TCRs and HLA-C alleles showing the fewest. In a later genetic analysis, a missense DCLRE1C variant was associated with V-gene and J-gene trimming of TCR beta chains, and the association was replicated in an independent cohort. A cluster of highly shared sequence variants was judged likely to be a technical artifact of the sequencing pipeline. In a later genetic analysis, fewer N-insertions in productive TCRs were reported among donors in an Asian-associated ancestry cluster than the approximately 670-donor mean. In a later analysis, some 18,000 TCR beta sequences were associated with specific HLA alleles at a false discovery rate of 0.05. It was suggested by the authors that the approach could potentially be generalized to other disease states and immunological phenotypes. Three of the identified cytomegalovirus-associated TCR beta chains were confirmed in vitro to be specific for cytomegalovirus antigens. In a later analysis, HLA-associated TCR beta chains showed more clonal expansion and lower generation probabilities than non-associated chains that were equally common. Sequencing depth was assumed to be roughly uniform across donors in the presence/absence analyses, though that assumption may not hold. Several of the top co-occurrence clusters appeared to be linked to parvovirus B19, influenza, CMV and Epstein-Barr virus, according to a later analysis. The study gave a list of around 170 TCR beta chains associated with cytomegalovirus. A further reported finding was that TCR beta sequences accurately predicted the HLA-A and HLA-B alleles for most subjects in the first cohort. Across donors, most TCR sequences were observed very rarely, whereas some public TCRs were present in many individuals. For the cohort, immune exposure information was limited to CMV serostatus. In a later analysis, most CMV-associated TCR beta chains were found to appear HLA-restricted, with HLA associations seemingly driven largely by CMV exposure. The earlier analysis of fewer than 750 of the donors excluded 15 to 20 rarely observed V segments, including chromosome 9 orphons, because counts were too low. In this cohort, only TCR beta chains were sequenced, and detectable features were limited by the absence of alpha or paired-chain data. When HLA alleles, especially DR and DQ, strongly co-occurred, TCR associations were difficult to assign to individual alleles.

Libraries were constructed by the immunoSEQ multiplex PCR assay. A mixture of 60 forward primers for TCR Vbeta segments and 13 reverse primers for TCR Jbeta segments was used in the multiplex PCR. A multiplex PCR assay on genomic DNA amplified the CDR3 region of rearranged TCR beta genes. The Illumina HiSeq System was used to sequence the amplified TCR beta libraries as 87-base-pair reads. The source study handled its data this way. In a later analysis, approximately 74 million unique TCR beta chains were counted across the approximately 640 repertoires, and some 10 million of these chains were shared by at least two donors. To remove PCR and sequencing errors, raw reads were error-corrected and collapsed into unique sequences using a nearest-neighbor algorithm that merged closely related sequences. V, D and J gene segments were assigned by aligning CDR3 sequences to IMGT reference sequences. Each retained sequence needed at least a six-nucleotide match to both a V gene segment and a J gene segment. Rearrangements were classified as productive when the CDR3 lacked stop codons and remained in frame with V and J, and all other rearrangements were classified as non-productive. Following IMGT convention, CDR3 was defined as the stretch from the second conserved V-encoded cysteine up to the conserved J-encoded phenylalanine. The earlier analysis of about 610 of the donors excluded any sequence lacking an unambiguous match to a single V gene segment. In an earlier analysis of roughly 600 of the donors, a V segment was called functional when productive rearrangements were above 56.7%, and segregating when the standard deviation between donors exceeded 5%. A statistical classification framework was built for diagnosing cytomegalovirus status from the catalog of TCR beta chain sequences. A later analysis assigned V and J genes by comparing TCR nucleotide sequences with IMGT/GENE-DB human TR gene sequences. A later analysis assigned CDR3 sequences and most-parsimonious VDJ recombination scenarios with the TCRdist pipeline. A later analysis defined each TCR beta chain by its CDR3 amino acid sequence plus V-gene family, and excluded reads lacking a unique V-gene family. A later analysis removed 592 highly shared, low-generation-probability nucleotide sequences to deal with suspected cross-contamination and a sequencing artifact. In a later analysis, a clonal expansion index was calculated for each public chain from normalized within-repertoire ranks of inferred template counts. In a later analysis, generation probabilities were computed using a VDJ recombination model fitted to out-of-frame rearrangements, and the results were checked against IGoR. Hypergeometric tests were used in a later analysis to score TCR-TCR, TCR-HLA and TCR-CMV co-occurrence, with a repertoire-size bias correction applied to the TCR pairs. To estimate false discovery rates, a later analysis permuted the HLA or CMV assignments 20 times. In a later analysis, co-occurring TCRs were grouped using DBSCAN, with TCRdist sequence similarity added in when clustering inside HLA-allele-positive subsets. Repertoires with fewer than 30,000 or more than 120,000 public chains, plus five repertoires with anomalous nucleotide sharing, were excluded from co-occurrence clustering. TCRdb's version of the immuneACCESS table is confined to in-frame rearrangements and falls short of the full clone set. An unresolved V gene accounts for under half of the shortfall where checked; the remainder is of unknown origin. Clonal size and the V and J genes are those of that table, whereas D and trimming came from the DNA. Present in this sample are some 130,000 clones, approximately 60% of which were seen just once. Over 1.5% of the sample is in the top ten clones.

This clone was counted once. Its target antigen remains unknown. No quality values exist for individual bases; no much larger clone is one base distant. The cohort consisted of some 730 healthy bone marrow donors. Cohort members were all nominally healthy when sampled, although unrecorded immune exposures were likely present. CMV serostatus was positive for 289 and negative for about 50% of the roughly 700 cohort members, and was not recorded for this donor. A peripheral blood sample was collected from each donor, and TCR beta sequencing was performed on peripheral blood mononuclear cells. Genomic DNA extraction from the blood cell samples was performed with the Qiagen DNeasy Blood Extraction Kit. Specimen: PBMCs. The sequence was obtained from a human donor in good health.

The DNA reads as follows: TGTGCCAGCAGCCCAGAGCAGGGTTTCGAGCAGTACTTC. This codes for CASSPEQGFEQYF. The chain is made from TRBV7-2 and TRBJ2-7; 5 matching bases give a weak D call of TRBD1. Cut back by 5 bases and 6 bases, the V and J ends lie 14 bases apart. CDR1 SGHTA and CDR2 FQGNSA were looked up in the germline V gene. The CDR3 goes from the cysteine to the phenylalanine over 13 residues. Only the CDR3 DNA is retained, 39 bases long and in frame from the first base.